Listed here is a single T cell receptor (beta chain). Within the sample, other DNA sequences also encode this same CDR3. The data are from a study of blood T cell repertoires in COVID-19. About the research overall: Some COVID-19 samples were acute and others convalescent; all came from the United States, Italy and Spain.

The CDR3 is made up of 15 amino acids. CDR1 and CDR2 from the germline V gene are LNHNV and YYDKDF (reference sequence). Trimming removed 0 bases from V and 0 bases from J, with 6 bases in between. The cohort comprised adults aged roughly 18 to 100 years residing in 20 to 30 US areas. Which cohort a participant joined came from the clinical history participants gave. In the original analysis: The assay estimated nucleated cells by amplifying reference gene primers. The protocol was immunoSEQ multiplex PCR, while the TCRdb copy is restricted to in-frame clones and leaves out a portion. From that table come the V and J calls and clone size; the DNA was used to work out D and trimming. The data hold 390,000 or so clones, with 80% to 90% observed a single time.

The chain couples TRBV15 to TRBJ1-3; D unresolved. The sequence derives from a man aged 18 to 35 who had recovered from COVID-19. The sequencing input was PBMCs or T cells enriched from blood (not recorded which). CDR3 DNA: TGTGCCACCAGCAGAGATCGGGTCTCTGGAAACACCATATATTTT. Residues: CATSRDRVSGNTIYF.